Below are 5 T cell receptor beta chains sequenced from a single sample in a study of blood T cell repertoires in COVID-19. Clones were read by immunoSEQ multiplex PCR, and TCRdb kept only the in-frame ones, dropping some. Of 56,000 or so clones in the sample, approximately 85% were seen once. The sample consisted of peripheral blood. All receptors come from a human donor in a cohort sampled during active COVID-19.

The rearrangement joins TRBV5-1 to TRBJ2-5, with TRBD1 identical over 7 bases. CDR1 is SGHRS and CDR2 is YFSETQ in the germline V gene. This CDR3 has 16 amino acids. V dropped 3 bases and J dropped 4; count of bases not matched to a gene: 12. The CDR3 sequence: CASSSLTRGRGETQYF. CDR3 in DNA: TGCGCCAGCAGCTCCCTTACGAGGGGGCGAGGAGAGACCCAGTACTTC.

The rearrangement uses TRBV4-3 and TRBJ2-3; D perhaps matches TRBD1 (5 bases). V shed 0 bases and J shed 4 bases, with 11 bases lying between them. Germline V gene sequence: CDR1 LGHNA, CDR2 YSLEER. The CDR3 runs 15 residues. For the CDR3, the DNA is TGCGCCAGCAGCCAAGACGGTCTAGGGGCAGATACGCAGTATTTT. This encodes CASSQDGLGADTQYF.

This clone was recorded a few times. The V and J genes are TRBV30 and TRBJ1-6; a weak D match, TRBD1 (5 bases). The germline V gene encodes CDR1 GTSNPN and CDR2 SVGIG (reference sequence). The CDR3 totals 16 residues. V was pared by 3 bases and J by 12 bases, with 24 bases between. The DNA for the CDR3 is TGTGCCTGGAGGGAGCCGCGGGGGAGAGGACCTGGACCCCTCCACTTT. This gives the protein CAWREPRGRGPGPLHF.

The chain is built from TRBV9 and TRBJ2-2; D call uncertain. There are 14 residues in the CDR3. Per the germline V gene, CDR1 is SGDLS and CDR2 is YYNGEE. Deletions cut 0 bases from V and 6 bases from J, with 9 bases between. CDR3 sequence: CASSVVGLAGELFF. As DNA, the CDR3 is TGTGCCAGCAGCGTAGTTGGGCTGGCCGGGGAGCTGTTTTTT.

DNA of the CDR3: TGCGCCAGCAGCTTGGCAGGGATCATGAACACTGAAGCTTTCTTT. Translation: CASSLAGIMNTEAFF. The chain joins TRBV5-1 to TRBJ1-1; D perhaps matches TRBD1 (5 bases). V dropped 0 bases and J dropped 0 bases, with 9 bases sitting between them. This CDR3 is built from 15 residues. Germline CDR1 and CDR2: SGHRS and YFSETQ.